Following are 10 T cell receptor beta chains from one sample sequenced in a study of CD8+ T cells in alopecia areata. Once RNA had been extracted, it was reverse transcribed into cDNA to act as the sequencing template. Assay used: immunoSEQ multiplex PCR; TCRdb lists only in-frame clones, some missing. The sample shows approximately 99,000 clones, almost 60% of them seen only once. Sequencing input: CD8+ T cells sorted from blood. Receptor source: a human donor in good health.

The chain links TRBV7-9 to TRBJ2-3; tentatively, D is TRBD1 or TRBD2 (5 bases each). V was shortened by 5 bases and J by 0 bases, with 18 bases between the two germline ends. The CDR3 is 17 amino acids. Germline V CDR1 and CDR2: SEHNR, FQNEAQ (reference sequence). Written as DNA, the CDR3 is TGTGCCAGCAGCCCACGTTGGGGGTCCATAAGCACAGATACGCAGTATTTT. It codes for CASSPRWGSISTDTQYF.

The V gene is TRBV5-1, the J gene TRBJ2-7; D uncertain. In germline, CDR1 is SGHRS, CDR2 YFSETQ. V dropped 5 bases and J dropped 3 bases, with 12 bases sitting between them. This CDR3 region has 13 residues. CDR3 bases: TGCGCCAGCAGTCTGAGAGCTTTCTACGAGCAGTACTTC. Amino acid sequence: CASSLRAFYEQYF.

The chain recombines TRBV4-3 with TRBJ1-5, with D perhaps TRBD1 (6 bases). The CDR3 contains 14 residues. Per germline, CDR1 LGHNA and CDR2 YSLEER. Trimming cost V 0 bases and J 12 bases, with 15 bases left between them. The CDR3 sequence: CASSQEGGGDYQHF. DNA of the CDR3: TGCGCCAGCAGCCAAGAGGGGGGCGGAGACTACCAGCATTTT.

The gene calls are TRBV28 and TRBJ2-1, with a tentative D call TRBD1 (6 bases). Germline CDR1 and CDR2: MDHEN and SYDVKM. Trimming stripped 0 bases from V and 6 bases from J, with 12 bases between. The CDR3 extends over 15 amino acids. The CDR3 coding sequence is TGTGCCAGCAGTTTATGGCAGGGGACGTCCAATGAGCAGTTCTTC. Translating gives CASSLWQGTSNEQFF.

The genes are TRBV9 and TRBJ2-1, with D perhaps TRBD1 (6 bases). The CDR3 totals 14 residues. Trimming took off 5 bases at V and 6 bases at J, with 15 bases between the two ends. CDR1 is SGDLS and CDR2 is YYNGEE in the germline V gene. In DNA form, the CDR3 reads TGTGCCAGCAGTGGGGGACACCAGCCCAATGAGCAGTTCTTC. Translation gives CASSGGHQPNEQFF.

The chain is built from TRBV5-6 and TRBJ1-6, with 8 positions matching TRBD1. In germline, CDR1 is SGHDT, CDR2 YYEEEE. The CDR3 totals 14 residues. J lost 7 bases, V lost 2 bases, and 2 bases had no gene match. CDR3 DNA: TGTGCCAGCAGCTTCGGACAGGGAAATTCACCCCTCCACTTT. It translates to CASSFGQGNSPLHF.

The chain is built from TRBV14 and TRBJ2-7; D possibly corresponds to TRBD1 (6 bases). V lost 4 bases, J lost 2 bases, and 9 bases lay in between. The germline V gene has CDR1 SGHDN and CDR2 FVKESK. The length of the CDR3 is 13 residues. The CDR3 DNA sequence: TGTGCCAGCAGCCGGACAGCGACCTACGAGCAGTACTTC. The encoded protein is CASSRTATYEQYF.

This sequence joins TRBV25-1 and TRBJ2-6; D is uncertain. Per germline, CDR1 MGHDK and CDR2 SYGVNS. This CDR3 contains 14 residues. Between the trimmed V and J ends, which lost 3 bases and 0 bases, there was a span of 3 bases. CDR3: CASSDPSGANVLTF. DNA for the CDR3: TGTGCCAGCAGTGATCCCTCTGGGGCCAACGTCCTGACTTTC.

This sequence joins TRBV6-6 and TRBJ2-1; D is unclear. V was shortened by 5 bases and J by 4 bases, with 15 bases between the two germline ends. Germline lookup yields CDR1 MNHNY and CDR2 SVGAGI (reference sequence). The CDR3 consists of 15 residues. The CDR3, as DNA: TGTGCCAGCAGTCCCTCACCGACCCCTTACAATGAGCAGTTCTTC. Translation gives CASSPSPTPYNEQFF.

This clone has a handful of counts. The rearrangement uses TRBV29-1 and TRBJ2-1, with 9 bases that match TRBD2. V was pared by 4 bases and J by 7 bases, with 14 bases of the junction left unmatched. Germline CDR1 and CDR2: SQVTM and ANQGSEA. This CDR3 region has 16 residues. The CDR3 DNA follows: TGCAGCGTTGCTGGGCTTCCGGGACTAGCCCCGAATGAGCAGTTCTTC. Amino acids: CSVAGLPGLAPNEQFF.